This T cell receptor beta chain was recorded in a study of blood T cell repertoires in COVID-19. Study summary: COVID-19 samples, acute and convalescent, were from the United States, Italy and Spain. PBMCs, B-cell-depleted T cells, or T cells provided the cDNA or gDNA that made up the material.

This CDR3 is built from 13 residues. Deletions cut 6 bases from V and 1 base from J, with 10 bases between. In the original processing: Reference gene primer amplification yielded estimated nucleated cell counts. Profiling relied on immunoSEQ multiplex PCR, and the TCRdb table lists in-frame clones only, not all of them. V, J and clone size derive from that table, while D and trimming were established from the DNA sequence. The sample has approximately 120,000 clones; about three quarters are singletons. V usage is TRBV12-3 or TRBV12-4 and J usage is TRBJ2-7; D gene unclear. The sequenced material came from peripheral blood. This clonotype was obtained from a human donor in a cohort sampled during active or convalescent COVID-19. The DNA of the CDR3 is TGTGCCAGCAGCAACAGTTGGTCCTACGAGCAGTACTTC. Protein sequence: CASSNSWSYEQYF.